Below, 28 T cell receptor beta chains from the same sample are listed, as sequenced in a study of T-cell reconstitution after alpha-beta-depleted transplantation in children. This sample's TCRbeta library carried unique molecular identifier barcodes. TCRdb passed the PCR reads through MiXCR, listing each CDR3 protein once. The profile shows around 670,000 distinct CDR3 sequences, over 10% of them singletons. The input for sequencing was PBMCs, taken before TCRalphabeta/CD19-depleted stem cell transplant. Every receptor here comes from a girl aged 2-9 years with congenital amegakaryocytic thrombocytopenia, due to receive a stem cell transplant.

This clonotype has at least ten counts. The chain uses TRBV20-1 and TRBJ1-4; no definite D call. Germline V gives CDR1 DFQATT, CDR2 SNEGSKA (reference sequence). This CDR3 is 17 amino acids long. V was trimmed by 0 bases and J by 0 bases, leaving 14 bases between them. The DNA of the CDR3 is TGCAGTGCTAGAGATCTCGAGTTTCGGCCAACTAATGAAAAACTGTTTTTT. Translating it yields CSARDLEFRPTNEKLFF.

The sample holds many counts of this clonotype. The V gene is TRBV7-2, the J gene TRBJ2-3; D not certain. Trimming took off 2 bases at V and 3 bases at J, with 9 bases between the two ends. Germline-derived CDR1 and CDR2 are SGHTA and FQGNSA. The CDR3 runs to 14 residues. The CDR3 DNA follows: TGTGCCAGCAGCTTATTCCGAGCTACAGATACGCAGTATTTT. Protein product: CASSLFRATDTQYF.

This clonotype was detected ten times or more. CDR3 sequence: CSAGTTSGRADTQYF. CDR3 nucleotides: TGCAGTGCTGGAACCACTAGCGGGAGGGCAGATACGCAGTATTTT. The J gene is TRBJ2-3, the V gene TRBV20-1; 13 nucleotides match TRBD2. Germline V gene sequence: CDR1 DFQATT, CDR2 SNEGSKA (reference sequence). The junction had 6 bases not matched to a gene; V was cut back by 5 bases and J by 4 bases. This CDR3 is built from 15 residues.

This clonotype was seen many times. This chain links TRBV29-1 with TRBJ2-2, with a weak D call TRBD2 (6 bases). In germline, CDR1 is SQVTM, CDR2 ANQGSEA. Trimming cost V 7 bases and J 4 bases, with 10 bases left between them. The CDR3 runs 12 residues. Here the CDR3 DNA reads TGCAGCGCTCGGGACTTCACCGGGGAGCTGTTTTTT. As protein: CSARDFTGELFF.

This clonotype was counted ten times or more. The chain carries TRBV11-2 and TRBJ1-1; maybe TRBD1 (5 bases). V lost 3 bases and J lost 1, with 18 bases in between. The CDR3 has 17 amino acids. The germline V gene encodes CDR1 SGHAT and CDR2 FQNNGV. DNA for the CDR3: TGTGCCAGCAGCTTTCGAAGAACAGGAGGGCCGAACACTGAAGCTTTCTTT. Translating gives CASSFRRTGGPNTEAFF.

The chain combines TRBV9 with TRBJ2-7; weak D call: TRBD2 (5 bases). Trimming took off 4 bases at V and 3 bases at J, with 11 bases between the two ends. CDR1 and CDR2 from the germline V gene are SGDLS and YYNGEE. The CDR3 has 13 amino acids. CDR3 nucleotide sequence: TGTGCCAGCAGCCCGGACTGGGGCTACGAGCAGTACTTC. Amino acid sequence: CASSPDWGYEQYF.

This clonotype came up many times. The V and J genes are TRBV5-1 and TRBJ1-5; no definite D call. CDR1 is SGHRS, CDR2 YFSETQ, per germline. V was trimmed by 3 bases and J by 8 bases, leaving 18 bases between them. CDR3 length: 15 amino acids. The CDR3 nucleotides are TGCGCCAGCAGCTCCATTGGCAGGCCAGGTGAGCCCCAGCATTTT. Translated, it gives CASSSIGRPGEPQHF.

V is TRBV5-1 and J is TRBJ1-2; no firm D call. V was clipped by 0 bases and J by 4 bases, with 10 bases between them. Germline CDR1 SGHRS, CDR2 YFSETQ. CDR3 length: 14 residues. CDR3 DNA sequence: TGCGCCAGCAGCTTGGCAGGACGGACCTATGGCTACACCTTC. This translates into CASSLAGRTYGYTF.

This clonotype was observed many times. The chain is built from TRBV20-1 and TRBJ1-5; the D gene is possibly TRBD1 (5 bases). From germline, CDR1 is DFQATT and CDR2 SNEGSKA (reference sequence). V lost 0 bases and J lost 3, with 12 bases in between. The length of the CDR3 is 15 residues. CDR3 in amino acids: CSAREAGGPNQPQHF. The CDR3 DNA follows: TGCAGTGCTAGAGAAGCGGGGGGTCCCAATCAGCCCCAGCATTTT.

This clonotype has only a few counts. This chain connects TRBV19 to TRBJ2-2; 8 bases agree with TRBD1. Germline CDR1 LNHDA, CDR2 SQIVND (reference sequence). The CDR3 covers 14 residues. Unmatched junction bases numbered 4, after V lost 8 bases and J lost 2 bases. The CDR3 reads CASPGQVNTGELFF. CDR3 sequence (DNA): TGTGCCAGTCCGGGACAGGTCAACACCGGGGAGCTGTTTTTT.

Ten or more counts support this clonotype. CDR3 bases: TGTGCCAGCAGTTACTTCAGCTTCACCTACAATGAGCAGTTCTTC. Protein sequence: CASSYFSFTYNEQFF. V is TRBV6-5 and J is TRBJ2-1; D is uncertain. The CDR3 totals 15 residues. The V gene's germline CDR1 is MNHEY and CDR2 SVGAGI. V lost 1 base and J 2 bases, leaving 9 bases between the germline ends.

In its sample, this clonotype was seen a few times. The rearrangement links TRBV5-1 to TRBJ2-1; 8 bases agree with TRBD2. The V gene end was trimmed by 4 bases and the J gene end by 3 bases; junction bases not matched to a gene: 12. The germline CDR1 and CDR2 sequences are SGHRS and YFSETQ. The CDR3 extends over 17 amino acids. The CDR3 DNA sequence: TGCGCCAGCAGCCCTGGCGGCGGGGGGCCTGTCTACAATGAGCAGTTCTTC. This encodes CASSPGGGGPVYNEQFF.

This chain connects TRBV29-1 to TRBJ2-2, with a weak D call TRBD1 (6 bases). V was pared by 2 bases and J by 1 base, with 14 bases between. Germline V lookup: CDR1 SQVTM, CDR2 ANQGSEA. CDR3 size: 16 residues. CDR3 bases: TGCAGCGTTGAACTTCCCCTACAGGGGAACACCGGGGAGCTGTTTTTT. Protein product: CSVELPLQGNTGELFF.

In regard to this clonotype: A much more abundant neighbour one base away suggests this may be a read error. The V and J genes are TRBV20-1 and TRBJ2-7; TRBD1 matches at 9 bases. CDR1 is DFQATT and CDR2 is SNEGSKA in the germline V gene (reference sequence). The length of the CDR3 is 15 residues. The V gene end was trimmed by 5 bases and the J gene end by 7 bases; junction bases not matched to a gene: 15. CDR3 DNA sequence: TGCAGTGCTCTGCGCCGAAGGGACAGGGCGGGGGAGCAGTACTTC. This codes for CSALRRRDRAGEQYF.

For the CDR3, the DNA is TGTGCCAGCAGTTTAGAGTGGCTAGCCCATGGGGAAGAGACCCAGTACTTC. Its translation is CASSLEWLAHGEETQYF. The chain employs TRBV12-3 or TRBV12-4 and TRBJ2-5; tentatively, D is TRBD2 (5 bases). This CDR3 has 17 residues. V was cut by 1 base and J by 3 bases, with 18 bases left in between.

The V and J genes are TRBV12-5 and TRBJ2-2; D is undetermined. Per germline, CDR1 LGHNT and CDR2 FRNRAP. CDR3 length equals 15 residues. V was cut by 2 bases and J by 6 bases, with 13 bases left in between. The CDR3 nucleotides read TGTGCTAGTGGTTTGCTTGTACAGTCCCCCGGGGAGCTGTTTTTT. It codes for CASGLLVQSPGELFF.

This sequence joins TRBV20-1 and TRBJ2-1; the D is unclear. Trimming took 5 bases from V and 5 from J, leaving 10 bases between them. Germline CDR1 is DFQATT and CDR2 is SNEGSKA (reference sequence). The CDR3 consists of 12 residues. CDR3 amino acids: CSAQGQHNEQFF. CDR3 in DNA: TGCAGTGCTCAAGGCCAGCACAATGAGCAGTTCTTC.

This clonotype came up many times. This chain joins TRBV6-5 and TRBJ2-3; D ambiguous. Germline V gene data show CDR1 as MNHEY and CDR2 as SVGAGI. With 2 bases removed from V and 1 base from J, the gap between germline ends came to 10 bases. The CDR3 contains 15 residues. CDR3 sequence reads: CASSYPGRGTDTQYF. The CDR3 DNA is TGTGCCAGCAGTTACCCTGGACGAGGCACAGATACGCAGTATTTT.

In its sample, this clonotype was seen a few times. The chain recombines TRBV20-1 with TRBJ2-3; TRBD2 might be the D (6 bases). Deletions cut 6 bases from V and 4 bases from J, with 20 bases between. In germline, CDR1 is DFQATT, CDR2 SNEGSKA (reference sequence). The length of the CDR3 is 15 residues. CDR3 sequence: CSAVGVGGVADTQYF. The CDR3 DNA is TGCAGTGCGGTCGGTGTGGGGGGAGTTGCAGATACGCAGTATTTT.

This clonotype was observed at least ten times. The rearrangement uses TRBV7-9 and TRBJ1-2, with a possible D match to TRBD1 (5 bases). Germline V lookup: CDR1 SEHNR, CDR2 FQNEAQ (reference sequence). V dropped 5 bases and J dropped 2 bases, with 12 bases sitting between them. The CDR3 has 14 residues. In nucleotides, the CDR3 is TGTGCCAGCAGCAGCACGACAGCCAACTATGGCTACACCTTC. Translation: CASSSTTANYGYTF. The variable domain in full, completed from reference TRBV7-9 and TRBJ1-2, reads DTGVSQNPRHKITKRGQNVTFRCDPISEHNRLYWYRQTLGQGPEFLTYFQNEAQLEKSRLLSDRFSAERPKGSFSTLEIQRTEQGDSAMYLCASSSTTANYGYTFGSGTRLTVV.

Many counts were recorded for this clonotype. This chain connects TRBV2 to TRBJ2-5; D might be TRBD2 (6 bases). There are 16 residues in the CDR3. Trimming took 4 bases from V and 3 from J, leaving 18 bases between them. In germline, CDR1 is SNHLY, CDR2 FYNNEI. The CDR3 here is CASSGGAEGDEETQYF. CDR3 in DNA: TGTGCCAGCAGTGGAGGAGCGGAGGGTGACGAAGAGACCCAGTACTTC.

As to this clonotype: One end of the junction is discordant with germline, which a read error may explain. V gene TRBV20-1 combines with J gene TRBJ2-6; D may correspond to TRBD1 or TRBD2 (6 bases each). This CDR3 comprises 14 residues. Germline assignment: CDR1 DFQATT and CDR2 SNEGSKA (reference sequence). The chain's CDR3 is CSARGGPGANVLTF. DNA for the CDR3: TGCAGTGCAAGAGGGGGGCCTGGGGCCAACGTCCTGACTTTC.

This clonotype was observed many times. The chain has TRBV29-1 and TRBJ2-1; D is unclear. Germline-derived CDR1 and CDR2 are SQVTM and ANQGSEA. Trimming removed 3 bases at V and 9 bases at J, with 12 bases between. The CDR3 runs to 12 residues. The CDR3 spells CSVDAGVAEQFF. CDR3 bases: TGCAGCGTTGATGCTGGGGTCGCTGAGCAGTTCTTC.

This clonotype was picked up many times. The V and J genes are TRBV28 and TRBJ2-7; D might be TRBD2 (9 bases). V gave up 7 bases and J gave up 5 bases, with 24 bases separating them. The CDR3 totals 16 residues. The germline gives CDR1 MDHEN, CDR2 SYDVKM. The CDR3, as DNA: TGTGCCAGCACCCCCAGGGGGCGCGGGAGGGAAGACGAGCAGTACTTC. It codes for CASTPRGRGREDEQYF.

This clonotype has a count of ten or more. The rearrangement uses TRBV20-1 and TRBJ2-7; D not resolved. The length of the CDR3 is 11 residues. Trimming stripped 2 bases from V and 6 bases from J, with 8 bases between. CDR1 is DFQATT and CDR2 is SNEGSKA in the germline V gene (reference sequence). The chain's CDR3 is CSARWASEQYF. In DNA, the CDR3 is TGCAGTGCTAGATGGGCAAGCGAGCAGTACTTC.

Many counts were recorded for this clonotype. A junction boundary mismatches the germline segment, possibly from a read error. CDR3 nucleotides: TGTGCCAGCAGTTTAGTGGGAGGTAGCAATCAGCCCCAGCATTTT. This gives the protein CASSLVGGSNQPQHF. The chain is built from TRBV5-1 and TRBJ1-5, with D unresolved. This CDR3 is 15 amino acids long. Germline V gives CDR1 SGHRS, CDR2 YFSETQ. Full variable domain (outside the CDR3, taken from reference TRBV5-1 and TRBJ1-5): KAGVTQTPRYLIKTRGQQVTLSCSPISGHRSVSWYQQTPGQGLQFLFEYFSETQRNKGNFPGRFSGRQFSNSRSEMNVSTLELGDSALYLCASSLVGGSNQPQHFGDGTRLSIL.

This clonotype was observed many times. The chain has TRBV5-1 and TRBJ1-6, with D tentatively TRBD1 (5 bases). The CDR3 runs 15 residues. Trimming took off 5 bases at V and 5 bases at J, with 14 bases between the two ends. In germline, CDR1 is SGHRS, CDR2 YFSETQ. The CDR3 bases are TGCGCCAGCAGTCTCCGGGACGGTAATAATTCACCCCTCCACTTT. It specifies CASSLRDGNNSPLHF.

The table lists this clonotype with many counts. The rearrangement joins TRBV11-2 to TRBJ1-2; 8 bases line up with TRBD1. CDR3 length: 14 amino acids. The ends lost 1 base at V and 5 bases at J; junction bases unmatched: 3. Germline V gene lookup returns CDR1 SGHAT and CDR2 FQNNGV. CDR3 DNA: TGTGCCAGCAGCTTAGCTACAGGGGGATATGGCTACACCTTC. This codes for CASSLATGGYGYTF.